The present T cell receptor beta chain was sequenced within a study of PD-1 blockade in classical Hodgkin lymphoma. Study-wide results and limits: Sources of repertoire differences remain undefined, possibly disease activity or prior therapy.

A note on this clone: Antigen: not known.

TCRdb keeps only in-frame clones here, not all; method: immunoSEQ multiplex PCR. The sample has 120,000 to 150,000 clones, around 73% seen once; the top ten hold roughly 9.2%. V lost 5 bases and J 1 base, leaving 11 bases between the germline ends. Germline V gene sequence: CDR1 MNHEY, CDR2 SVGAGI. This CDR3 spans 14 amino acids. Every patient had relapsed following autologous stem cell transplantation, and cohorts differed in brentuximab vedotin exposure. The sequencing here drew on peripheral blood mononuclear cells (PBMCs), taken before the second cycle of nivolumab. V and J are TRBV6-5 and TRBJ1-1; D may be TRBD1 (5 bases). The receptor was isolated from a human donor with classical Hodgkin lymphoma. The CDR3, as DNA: TGTGCCAGCAGTACCATTACAGGGAACACTGAAGCTTTCTTT. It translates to CASSTITGNTEAFF.